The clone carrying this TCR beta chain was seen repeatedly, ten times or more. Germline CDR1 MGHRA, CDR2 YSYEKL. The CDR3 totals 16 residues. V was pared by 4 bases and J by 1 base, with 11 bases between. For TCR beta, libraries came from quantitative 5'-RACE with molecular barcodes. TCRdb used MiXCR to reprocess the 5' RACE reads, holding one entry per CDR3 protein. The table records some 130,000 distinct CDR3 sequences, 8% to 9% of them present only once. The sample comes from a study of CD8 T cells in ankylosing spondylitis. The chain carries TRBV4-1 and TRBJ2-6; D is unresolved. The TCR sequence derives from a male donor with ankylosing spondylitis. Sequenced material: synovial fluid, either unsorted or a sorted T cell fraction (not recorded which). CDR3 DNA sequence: TGCGCCAGCAGCCTTCAACGGGCGTCTGGGGCCAACGTCCTGACTTTC. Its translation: CASSLQRASGANVLTF.